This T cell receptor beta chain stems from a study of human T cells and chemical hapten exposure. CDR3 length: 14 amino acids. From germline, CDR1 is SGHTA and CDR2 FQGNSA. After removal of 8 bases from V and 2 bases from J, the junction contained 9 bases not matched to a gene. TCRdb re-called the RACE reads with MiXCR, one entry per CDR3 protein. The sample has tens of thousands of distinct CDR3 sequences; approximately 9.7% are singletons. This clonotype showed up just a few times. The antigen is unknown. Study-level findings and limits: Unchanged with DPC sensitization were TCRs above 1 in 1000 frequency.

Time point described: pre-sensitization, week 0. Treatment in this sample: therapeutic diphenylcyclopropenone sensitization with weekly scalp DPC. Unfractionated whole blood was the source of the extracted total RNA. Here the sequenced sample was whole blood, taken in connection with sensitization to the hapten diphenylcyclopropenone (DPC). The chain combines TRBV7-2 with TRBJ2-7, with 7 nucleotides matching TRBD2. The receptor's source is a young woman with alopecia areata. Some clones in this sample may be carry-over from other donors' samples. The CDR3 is CASRPARGTYEQYF. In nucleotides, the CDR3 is TGTGCCAGCCGACCTGCGCGGGGGACCTACGAGCAGTACTTC.